By frequency in the sample, the clone carrying this TCR beta chain is large (0.1 to 1%). The antigen is undetermined. Two-round multiplex PCR on genomic DNA was the method by which TCR beta CDR3 was amplified. Primers targeting each individual TRBV and TRBJ gene were applied in first-round PCR. TCRdb itself ran the multiplex PCR reads through MiXCR, one entry per CDR3 protein. The sample has under 13,000 distinct CDR3 sequences; less than 65% are singletons. These data come from a study of prognosis after radiotherapy for stage I lung cancer. With 3 bases removed from V and 3 bases from J, the gap between germline ends came to 15 bases. Germline V gene data show CDR1 as MGHDK and CDR2 as SYGVNS. The CDR3 extends over 16 amino acids. Study-level points and caveats: Reportedly, metastasis status was linked to differences in TRBV and TRBJ usage frequencies. Clone counts measured for unique TCRs fell after stereotactic body radiation therapy, median around 9,500 versus 6,500.

This rearrangement joins TRBV25-1 to TRBJ2-1; D gene unclear. The sequence came from a donor over 45 with non-small cell lung cancer. This specimen consisted of PBMCs, obtained before or after stereotactic body radiation therapy (not recorded which). CDR3 protein: CASSELGLGNYNEQFF. The CDR3 DNA sequence: TGTGCCAGCAGTGAGTTAGGTTTAGGGAACTACAATGAGCAGTTCTTC. The full variable domain, in which reference TRBV25-1 and TRBJ2-1 provide the parts outside the CDR3, is EADIYQTPRYLVIGTGKKITLECSQTMGHDKMYWYQQDPGMELHLIHYSYGVNSTEKGDLSSESTVSRIRTEHFPLTLESARPSHTSQYLCASSELGLGNYNEQFFGPGTRLTVL.